Included here is one T cell receptor (beta chain) sequence, with context. The data originate from a study of T cell changes during pregnancy in multiple sclerosis. This table comes from immunoSEQ multiplex PCR, and its TCRdb copy is limited to in-frame clones, with some not included. The sample records about 36,000 clones, about 90% being singletons. Per the germline V gene, CDR1 is MNHNY and CDR2 is SVGAGI (reference sequence). This CDR3 is 11 amino acids long. Trimming took off 4 bases at V and 4 bases at J, with 3 bases between the two ends. The material sequenced was CD4+ T cells from peripheral blood mononuclear cells, taken after pregnancy. The sequence came from a female donor with multiple sclerosis, enrolled in a pregnancy study. V gene TRBV6-6 combines with J gene TRBJ2-3; the D is unclear. CDR3 nucleotides: TGTGCCAGCAGTTCGGCAGATACGCAGTATTTT. Translation: CASSSADTQYF.